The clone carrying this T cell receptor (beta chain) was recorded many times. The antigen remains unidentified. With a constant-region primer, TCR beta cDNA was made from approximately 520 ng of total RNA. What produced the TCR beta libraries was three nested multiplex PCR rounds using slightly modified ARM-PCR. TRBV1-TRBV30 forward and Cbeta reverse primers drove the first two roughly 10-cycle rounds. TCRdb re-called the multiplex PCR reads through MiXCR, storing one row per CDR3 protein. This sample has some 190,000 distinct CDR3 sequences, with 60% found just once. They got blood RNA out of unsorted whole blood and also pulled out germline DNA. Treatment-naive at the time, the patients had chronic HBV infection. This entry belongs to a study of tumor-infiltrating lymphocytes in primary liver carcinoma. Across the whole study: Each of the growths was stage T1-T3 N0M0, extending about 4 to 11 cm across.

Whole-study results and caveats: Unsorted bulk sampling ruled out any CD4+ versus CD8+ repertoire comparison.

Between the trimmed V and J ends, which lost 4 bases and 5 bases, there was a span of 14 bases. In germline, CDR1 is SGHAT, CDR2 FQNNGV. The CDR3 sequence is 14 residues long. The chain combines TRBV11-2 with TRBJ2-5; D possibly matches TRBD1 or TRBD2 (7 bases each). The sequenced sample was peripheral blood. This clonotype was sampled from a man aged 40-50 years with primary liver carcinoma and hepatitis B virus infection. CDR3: CASSSREGAETQYF. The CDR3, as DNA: TGTGCCAGCAGCTCCAGGGAGGGGGCGGAGACCCAGTACTTC.